This T cell receptor beta chain was observed in a study of cytomegalovirus exposure and HLA in healthy donors. The CDR3 is 16 amino acids. CDR1 SGHRS and CDR2 YFSETQ come from the germline V gene. V shed 4 bases and J 3 bases; nucleotides not matched to a gene: 9. PCR was performed using 60 Vbeta and 13 Jbeta primers. Assay used: immunoSEQ multiplex PCR; TCRdb lists only in-frame clones, some missing. The sample shows about 140,000 clones, roughly three quarters of them seen only once. Material for sequencing was PBMCs. This clonotype was obtained from a woman in her twenties or thirties in good health and CMV-seronegative. The J gene is TRBJ2-2, the V gene TRBV5-1; 7 positions match TRBD2. As DNA, the CDR3 is TGCGCCAGCAGCGAAAGGGCGGGAGCCTACACCGGGGAGCTGTTTTTT. Translated: CASSERAGAYTGELFF.